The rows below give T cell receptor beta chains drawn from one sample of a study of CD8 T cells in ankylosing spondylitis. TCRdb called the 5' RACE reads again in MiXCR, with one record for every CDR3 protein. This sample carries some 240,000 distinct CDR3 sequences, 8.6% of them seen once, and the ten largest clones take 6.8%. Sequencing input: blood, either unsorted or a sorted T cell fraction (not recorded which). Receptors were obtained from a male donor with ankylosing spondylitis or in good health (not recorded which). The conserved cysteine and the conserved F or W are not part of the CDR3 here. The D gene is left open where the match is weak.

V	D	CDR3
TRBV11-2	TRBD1	ASSLEPGGQPQH
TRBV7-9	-	ASSLAISNSPLH
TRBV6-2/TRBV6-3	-	ASSDGTPGNQPQH
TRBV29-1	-	SAGPDTAQNRDLGGYT
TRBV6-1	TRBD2	ASSAETGLAFIEQF
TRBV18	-	ASSPGQGRSYGYT
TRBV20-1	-	SARDSFRDPGAKNIQY
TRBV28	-	ASSPPAAGSQETQY
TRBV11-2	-	ASSALSGVHTGELF
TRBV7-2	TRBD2	ASSAQTSGRFGEQY
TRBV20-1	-	SAPRASTDTQY
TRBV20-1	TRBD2	SAHRVAGASYEQY
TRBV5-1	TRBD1	ASSPTGGASTEAF
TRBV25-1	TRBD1	ASSDPQGAQETQY
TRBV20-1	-	SATRFSGNTIY
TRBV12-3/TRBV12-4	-	ASSLSGQNNYGYT
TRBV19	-	ASSINSRGTGELF
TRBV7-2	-	ASNSGSNNEQF
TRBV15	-	ATSRIQLALTDTQY
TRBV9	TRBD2	ASSVAGGPPNEQF
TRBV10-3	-	AISSKGNTGELF
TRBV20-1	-	SATSEVSDYEQY
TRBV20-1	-	SASAPIPYEQY
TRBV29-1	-	SVDRVEETQY
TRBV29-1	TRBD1	SARGRDSSSEQY
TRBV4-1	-	ASSGLERGGYT
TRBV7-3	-	ASSMGPVADTQY
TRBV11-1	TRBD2	ASSPWTSGYNEQF
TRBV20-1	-	SASWGDYGYT
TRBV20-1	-	SARPLGGSYEQY
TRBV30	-	AWSVEEWEQVQY
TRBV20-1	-	SAGGGNKGDYGYT
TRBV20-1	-	SARDSGESYGYT
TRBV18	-	ASSPRGLATQY
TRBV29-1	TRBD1	SAFSGTGFINYGYT
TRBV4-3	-	ASSEMRGSYNEQF
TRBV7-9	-	ASSSEHRVSYEQY
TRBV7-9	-	ASSLALEETQY
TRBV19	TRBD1	ASSIIRGGDGAF
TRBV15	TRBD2	ATSRDPLREGYGREQF
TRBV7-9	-	ASSLGTVRGEGNTIY
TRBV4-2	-	ASSQEGEQGELF
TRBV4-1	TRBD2	ASSLTLAGDTQY
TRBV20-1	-	SARTTAPTYEQY
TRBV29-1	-	SVEAGSTQTYEQY
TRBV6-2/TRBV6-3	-	ASSYVGAQNEQF
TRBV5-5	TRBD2	ASELAGHLNEQF
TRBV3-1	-	ASSQVFLAGNEQF
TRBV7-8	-	ASSFPTGNTGELF
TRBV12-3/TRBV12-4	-	ASSASQGGQPQH
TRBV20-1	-	SAARTVVETQY
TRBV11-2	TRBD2	ASSLEKISGGSSYEQY
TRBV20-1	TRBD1	SAHYGTGLFEQY
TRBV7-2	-	ASSRFDSGNTIY
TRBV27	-	ASSLGQWNTEAF
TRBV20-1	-	SASPGPALSYNEQF
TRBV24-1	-	ATSDPRDPAPDTQY
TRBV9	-	ASSVASANYGYT
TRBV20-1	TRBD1	SARVPGQGDTQY
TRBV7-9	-	ASSLSQGGVYEQY